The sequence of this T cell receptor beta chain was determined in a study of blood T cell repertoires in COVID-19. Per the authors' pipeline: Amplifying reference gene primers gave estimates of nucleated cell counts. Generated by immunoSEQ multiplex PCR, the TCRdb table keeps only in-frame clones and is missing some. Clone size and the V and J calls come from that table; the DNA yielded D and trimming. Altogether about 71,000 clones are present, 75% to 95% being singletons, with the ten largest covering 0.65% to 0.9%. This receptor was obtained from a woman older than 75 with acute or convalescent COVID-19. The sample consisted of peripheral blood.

The CDR3: CASNRERAGELFF. The CDR3 DNA reads TGTGCCAGTAATAGGGAGAGGGCCGGGGAGCTGTTTTTT. The chain uses TRBV19 and TRBJ2-2, with TRBD2 as a possible D gene (5 bases). CDR3 length equals 13 residues. Trimming cost V 7 bases and J 6 bases, with 12 bases left between them. Germline CDR1 is LNHDA and CDR2 is SQIVND (reference sequence).